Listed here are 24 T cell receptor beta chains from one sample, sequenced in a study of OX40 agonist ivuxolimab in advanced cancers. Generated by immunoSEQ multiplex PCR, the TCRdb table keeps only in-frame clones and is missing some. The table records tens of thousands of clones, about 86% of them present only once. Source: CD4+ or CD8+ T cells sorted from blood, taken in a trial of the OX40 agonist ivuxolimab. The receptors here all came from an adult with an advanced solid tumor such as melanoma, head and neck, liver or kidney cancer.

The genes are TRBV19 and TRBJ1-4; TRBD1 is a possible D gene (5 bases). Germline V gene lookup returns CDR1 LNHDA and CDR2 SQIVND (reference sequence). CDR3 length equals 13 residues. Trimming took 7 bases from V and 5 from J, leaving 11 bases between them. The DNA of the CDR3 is TGTGCCAGTACGAACAGGATGAATGAAAAACTGTTTTTT. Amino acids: CASTNRMNEKLFF.

CDR3 sequence: CASSGFSNEKLFF. CDR3 bases: TGTGCCAGTAGTGGGTTTTCTAATGAAAAACTGTTTTTT. The chain joins TRBV19 to TRBJ1-4; D gene unclear. CDR3 length equals 13 residues. V dropped 5 bases and J dropped 3 bases, with 7 bases sitting between them. Germline CDR1 and CDR2: LNHDA and SQIVND (reference sequence).

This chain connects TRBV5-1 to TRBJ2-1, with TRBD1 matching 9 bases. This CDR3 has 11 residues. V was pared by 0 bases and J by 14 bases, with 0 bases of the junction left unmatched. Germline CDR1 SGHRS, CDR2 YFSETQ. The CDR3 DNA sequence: TGCGCCAGCAGCTTGGGGACAGGGGAGTTCTTC. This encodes CASSLGTGEFF.

The CDR3 sequence: CASSPRERAGTEAFF. CDR3 sequence (DNA): TGTGCCAGCAGCCCTAGGGAAAGGGCCGGAACTGAAGCTTTCTTT. The gene calls are TRBV9 and TRBJ1-1; D is undetermined. Germline loops: CDR1 SGDLS, CDR2 YYNGEE. Deletions cut 4 bases from V and 5 bases from J, with 18 bases between. The CDR3 length is 15 residues.

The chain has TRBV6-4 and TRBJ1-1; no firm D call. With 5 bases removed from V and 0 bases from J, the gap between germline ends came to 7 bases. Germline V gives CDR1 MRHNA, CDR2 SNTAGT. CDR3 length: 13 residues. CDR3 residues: CASSRHLNTEAFF. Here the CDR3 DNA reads TGTGCCAGCAGTCGGCACCTGAACACTGAAGCTTTCTTT.

The CDR3 nucleotides are TGTGCCAGCAGCGCGTCCGGAAACACCATATATTTT. Encoded protein: CASSASGNTIYF. The chain joins TRBV14 to TRBJ1-3; D is unclear. The CDR3 is 12 amino acids. Trimming stripped 5 bases from V and 4 bases from J, with 6 bases between. Germline-derived CDR1 and CDR2 are SGHDN and FVKESK.

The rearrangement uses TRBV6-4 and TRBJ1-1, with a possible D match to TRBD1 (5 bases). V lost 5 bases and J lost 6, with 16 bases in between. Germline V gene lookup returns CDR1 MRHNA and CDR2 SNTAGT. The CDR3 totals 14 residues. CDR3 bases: TGTGCCAGCAGTTTGATGCCAGGGATTGCTGAAGCTTTCTTT. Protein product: CASSLMPGIAEAFF.

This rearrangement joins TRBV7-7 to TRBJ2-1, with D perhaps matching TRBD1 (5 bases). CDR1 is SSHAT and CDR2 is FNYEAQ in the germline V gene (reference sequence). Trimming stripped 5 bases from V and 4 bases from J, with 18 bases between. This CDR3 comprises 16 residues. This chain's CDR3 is CASSPLTVYLYNEQFF. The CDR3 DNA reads TGTGCCAGCAGCCCCCTGACAGTTTACCTTTACAATGAGCAGTTCTTC.

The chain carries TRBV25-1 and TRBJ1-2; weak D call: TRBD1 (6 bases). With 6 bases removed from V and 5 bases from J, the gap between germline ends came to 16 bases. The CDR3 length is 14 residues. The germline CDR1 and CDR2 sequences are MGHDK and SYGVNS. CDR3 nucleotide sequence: TGTGCCAGCAGCGTGGACAGCCAGAGGTATGGCTACACCTTC. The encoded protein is CASSVDSQRYGYTF.

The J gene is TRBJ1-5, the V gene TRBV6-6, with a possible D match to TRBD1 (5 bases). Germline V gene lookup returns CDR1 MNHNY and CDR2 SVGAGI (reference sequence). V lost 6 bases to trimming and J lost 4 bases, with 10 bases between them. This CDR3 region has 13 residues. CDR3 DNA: TGTGCCAGCAGGAACCGACAGAATCAGCCCCAGCATTTT. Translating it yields CASRNRQNQPQHF.

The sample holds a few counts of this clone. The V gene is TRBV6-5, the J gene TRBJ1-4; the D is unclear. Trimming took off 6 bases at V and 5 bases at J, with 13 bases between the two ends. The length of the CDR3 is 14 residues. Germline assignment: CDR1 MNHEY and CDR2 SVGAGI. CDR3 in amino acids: CASSQGRRNEKLFF. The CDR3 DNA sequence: TGTGCCAGCAGCCAAGGACGGAGAAATGAAAAACTGTTTTTT.

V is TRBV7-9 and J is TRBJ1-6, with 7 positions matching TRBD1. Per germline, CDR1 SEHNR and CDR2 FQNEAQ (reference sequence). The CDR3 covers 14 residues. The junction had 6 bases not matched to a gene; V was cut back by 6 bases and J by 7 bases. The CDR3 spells CASRRQGYNSPLHF. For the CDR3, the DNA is TGTGCCAGCAGGCGACAGGGCTACAATTCACCCCTCCACTTT. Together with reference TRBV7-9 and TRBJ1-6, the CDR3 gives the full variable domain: DTGVSQNPRHKITKRGQNVTFRCDPISEHNRLYWYRQTLGQGPEFLTYFQNEAQLEKSRLLSDRFSAERPKGSFSTLEIQRTEQGDSAMYLCASRRQGYNSPLHFGNGTRLTVT.

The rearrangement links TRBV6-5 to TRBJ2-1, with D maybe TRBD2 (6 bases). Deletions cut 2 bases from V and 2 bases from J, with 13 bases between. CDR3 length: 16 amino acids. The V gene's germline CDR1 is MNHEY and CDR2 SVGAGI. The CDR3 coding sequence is TGTGCCAGCAGTTACGATTGGCTAGCGACCTACAATGAGCAGTTCTTC. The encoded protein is CASSYDWLATYNEQFF.

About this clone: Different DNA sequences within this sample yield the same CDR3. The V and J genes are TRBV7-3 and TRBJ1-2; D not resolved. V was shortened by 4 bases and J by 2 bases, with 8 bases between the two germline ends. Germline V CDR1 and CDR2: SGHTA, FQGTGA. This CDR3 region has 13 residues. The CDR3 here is CASSSGPNYGYTF. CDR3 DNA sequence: TGTGCCAGCAGCTCCGGCCCCAACTATGGCTACACCTTC.

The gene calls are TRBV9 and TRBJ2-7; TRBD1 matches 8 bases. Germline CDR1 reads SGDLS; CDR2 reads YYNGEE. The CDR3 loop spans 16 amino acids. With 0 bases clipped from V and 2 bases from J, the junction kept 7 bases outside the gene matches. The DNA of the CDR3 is TGTGCCAGCAGCGTAGGAGAGGACAGGGTAACCTACGAGCAGTACTTC. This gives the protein CASSVGEDRVTYEQYF.

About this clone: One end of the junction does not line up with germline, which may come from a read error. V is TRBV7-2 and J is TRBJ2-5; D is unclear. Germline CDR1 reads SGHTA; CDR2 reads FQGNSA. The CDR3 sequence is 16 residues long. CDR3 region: CASSIAAPSFQETQYF. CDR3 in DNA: TGTGCCAGCAGCATAGCAGCCCCAAGTTTTCAAGAGACCCAGTACTTC.

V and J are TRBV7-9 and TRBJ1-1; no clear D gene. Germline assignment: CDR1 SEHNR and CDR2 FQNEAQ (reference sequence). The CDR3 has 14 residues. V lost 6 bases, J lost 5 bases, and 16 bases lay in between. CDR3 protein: CASSSDRIRTEAFF. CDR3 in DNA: TGTGCCAGCAGTTCCGACCGGATAAGAACTGAAGCTTTCTTT.

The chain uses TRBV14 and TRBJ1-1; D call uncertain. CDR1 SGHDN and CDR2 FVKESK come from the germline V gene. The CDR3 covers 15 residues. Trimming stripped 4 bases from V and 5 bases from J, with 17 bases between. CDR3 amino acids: CASSLQAVGVTEAFF. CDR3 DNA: TGTGCCAGCAGCCTGCAAGCGGTGGGAGTTACTGAAGCTTTCTTT. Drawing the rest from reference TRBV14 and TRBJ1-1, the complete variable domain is EAGVTQFPSHSVIEKGQTVTLRCDPISGHDNLYWYRRVMGKEIKFLLHFVKESKQDESGMPNNRFLAERTGGTYSTLKVQPAELEDSGVYFCASSLQAVGVTEAFFGQGTRLTVV.

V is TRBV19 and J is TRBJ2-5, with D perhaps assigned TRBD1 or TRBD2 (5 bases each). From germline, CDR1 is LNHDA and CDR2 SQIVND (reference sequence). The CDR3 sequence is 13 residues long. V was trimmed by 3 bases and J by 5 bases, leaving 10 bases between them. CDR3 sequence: CASSMGAGETQYF. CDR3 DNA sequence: TGTGCCAGTAGTATGGGAGCAGGGGAGACCCAGTACTTC.

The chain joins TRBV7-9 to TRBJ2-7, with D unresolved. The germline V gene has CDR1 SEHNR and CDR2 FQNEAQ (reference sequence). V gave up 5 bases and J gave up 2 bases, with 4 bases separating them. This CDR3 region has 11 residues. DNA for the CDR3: TGTGCCAGCAGCAGCACCTACGAGCAGTACTTC. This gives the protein CASSSTYEQYF.

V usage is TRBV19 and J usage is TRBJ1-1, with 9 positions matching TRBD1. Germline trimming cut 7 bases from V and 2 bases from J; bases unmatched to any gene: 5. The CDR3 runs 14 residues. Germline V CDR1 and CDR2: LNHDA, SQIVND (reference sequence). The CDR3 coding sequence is TGTGCCAGTACTCGGGACAGGGTAAACACTGAAGCTTTCTTT. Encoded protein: CASTRDRVNTEAFF.

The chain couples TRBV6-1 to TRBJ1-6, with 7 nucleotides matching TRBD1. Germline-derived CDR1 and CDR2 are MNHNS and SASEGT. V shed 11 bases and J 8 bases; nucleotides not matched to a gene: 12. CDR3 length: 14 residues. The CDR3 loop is CALSKTGRDSPLHF. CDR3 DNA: TGTGCCCTTTCCAAGACAGGGAGGGATTCACCCCTCCACTTT.

CDR3 protein: CASTGTGRTGELFF. The CDR3 DNA is TGTGCCAGCACCGGGACAGGGCGGACCGGGGAGCTGTTTTTT. The V gene is TRBV11-2, the J gene TRBJ2-2, with 9 positions matching TRBD1. Trimming removed 7 bases from V and 5 bases from J; junction bases left unmatched: 5. Germline V CDR1 and CDR2: SGHAT, FQNNGV. The CDR3 length is 14 residues.

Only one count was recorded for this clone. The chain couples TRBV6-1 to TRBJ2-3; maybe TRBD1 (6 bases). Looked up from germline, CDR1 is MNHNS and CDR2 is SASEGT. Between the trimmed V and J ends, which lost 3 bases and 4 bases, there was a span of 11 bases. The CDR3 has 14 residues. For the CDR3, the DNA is TGTGCCAGCAGTGAGTACAGGGCCCCAGATACGCAGTATTTT. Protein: CASSEYRAPDTQYF.